Shown below are 18 T cell receptor beta chains from a single sample sequenced in a study of Ad26.COV2.S vaccination and SARS-CoV-2 variants. Here immunoSEQ multiplex PCR was the method, and the copy in TCRdb shows in-frame clones only, minus some. This sample yields 380,000 or so clones, of which 83% are seen a single time; around 7.4% belongs to the top ten. Stated treatment: around 19 received Ad26.COV2.S at low or high dose, single or two shots; roughly five received placebo; per-sample allocation not given. The samples were gathered on day 63 after the first injection of vaccine or placebo. The sample was peripheral blood, taken in a trial of Ad26.COV2.S vaccine versus placebo. These receptors were taken from a person aged 18-60 years who received the Ad26.COV2.S COVID-19 vaccine or a placebo.

Only one count was recorded for this clone. An end of the junction does not agree with germline; a read error may underlie this. The chain joins TRBV2 to TRBJ2-5; 7 positions agree with TRBD1. From germline, CDR1 is SNHLY and CDR2 FYNNEI. The CDR3 length is 14 residues. CDR3: CPTEMGQGVQTQYF. The CDR3 bases are TGCCCGACAGAGATGGGCCAGGGGGTTCAGACCCAGTACTTC.

A note on this clone: This specimen includes other DNA sequences encoding the same CDR3. The chain is built from TRBV2 and TRBJ2-7; D unresolved. This CDR3 has 11 residues. Germline assignment: CDR1 SNHLY and CDR2 FYNNEI. V lost 5 bases and J 4 bases, leaving 6 bases between the germline ends. Written as DNA, the CDR3 is TGTGCCAGCAGTCCCACGTACGAGCAGTACTTC. The encoded protein is CASSPTYEQYF.

This chain uses TRBV24-1 with TRBJ2-1, with 12 bases matching TRBD2. CDR1 and CDR2 (germline): KGHDR, SFDVKD. Trimming removed 5 bases from V and 4 bases from J; junction bases left unmatched: 17. This CDR3 comprises 20 residues. The CDR3: CATSVGPGTGTSGPYNEQFF. The CDR3, as DNA: TGTGCCACCAGTGTTGGACCCGGGACAGGGACTAGCGGGCCGTACAATGAGCAGTTCTTC.

This chain connects TRBV3-1 (or the pseudogene TRBV3-2) to TRBJ2-7; D remains ambiguous. The CDR3 sequence is 13 residues long. The V end was cut by 2 bases, the J end by 2 bases, with 7 bases between. The germline V gene encodes CDR1 LGHDT and CDR2 YNNKEL (reference sequence). CDR3 nucleotide sequence: TGTGCCAGCAGCCAATACGCCGCCTACGAGCAGTACTTC. Translating it yields CASSQYAAYEQYF.

The gene calls are TRBV27 and TRBJ2-7, with D perhaps TRBD2 (6 bases). The length of the CDR3 is 15 residues. CDR1 is MNHEY, CDR2 SMNVEV, per germline (reference sequence). Trimming pared 6 bases from V and 0 bases from J, leaving 15 bases between. The CDR3 protein is CASSPGGLGSYEQYF. In DNA form, the CDR3 reads TGTGCCAGCAGCCCCGGAGGGCTGGGCTCCTACGAGCAGTACTTC.

The genes are TRBV6-5 and TRBJ2-7; 7 nucleotides align to TRBD2. Trimming cost V 0 bases and J 2 bases; bases outside gene matches: 4. CDR1 is MNHEY and CDR2 is SVGAGI in the germline V gene. The CDR3 has 15 residues. The CDR3 reads CASSYSLAETYEQYF. DNA of the CDR3: TGTGCCAGCAGTTACTCCCTAGCGGAGACCTACGAGCAGTACTTC.

The rearrangement uses TRBV19 and TRBJ2-3, with D unresolved. Between the trimmed V and J ends, which lost 2 bases and 7 bases, there was a span of 7 bases. CDR3 length: 12 residues. Germline CDR1 reads LNHDA; CDR2 reads SQIVND (reference sequence). The CDR3 DNA follows: TGTGCCAGTAGTATATCAATGAATACGCAGTATTTT. This encodes CASSISMNTQYF.

The gene calls are TRBV6-2 or TRBV6-3 and TRBJ1-5; weak D call: TRBD1 (6 bases). CDR3 length: 15 amino acids. Germline assignment: CDR1 MNHEY and CDR2 SVGEGT. V lost 6 bases and J 3 bases, leaving 15 bases between the germline ends. The CDR3 nucleotides are TGTGCCAGCAGCCCACAGGGTCTCATCAATCAGCCCCAGCATTTT. It translates to CASSPQGLINQPQHF.

The rearrangement joins TRBV10-3 to TRBJ1-2; D not resolved. This CDR3 has 15 residues. V gave up 3 bases and J gave up 0 bases, with 11 bases separating them. The germline gives CDR1 ENHRY, CDR2 SYGVKD. The CDR3 sequence is CAISEGVGANYGYTF. The CDR3 region has the DNA TGTGCCATCAGTGAAGGAGTTGGAGCTAACTATGGCTACACCTTC.

The CDR3 loop is CATSRGRGNTIYF. The CDR3 nucleotides are TGTGCCACCAGCAGAGGCAGGGGGAACACCATATATTTT. This chain links TRBV15 with TRBJ1-3, with TRBD1 matching over 7 bases. The germline V gene has CDR1 LNHNV and CDR2 YYDKDF (reference sequence). The CDR3 is made up of 13 amino acids. V dropped 1 base and J dropped 7; count of bases not matched to a gene: 1.

The DNA of the CDR3 is TGTGCCAGCAGCCCTGGGACTAAAGAGACCCAGTACTTC. Protein sequence: CASSPGTKETQYF. The V call is TRBV7-6, the J call TRBJ2-5; 7 bases agree with TRBD2. V was pared by 5 bases and J by 3 bases, with 3 bases of the junction left unmatched. Germline CDR1 reads SGHVS; CDR2 reads FNYEAQ. CDR3 size: 13 residues.

The chain joins TRBV4-3 to TRBJ2-5; TRBD1 aligns across 7 bases. Germline trimming cut 4 bases from V and 4 bases from J; bases unmatched to any gene: 12. Germline-derived CDR1 and CDR2 are LGHNA and YSLEER. The CDR3 sequence is 16 residues long. CDR3 nucleotides: TGCGCCAGCAGCCCGACCACGACAGGGTTCTTAGAGACCCAGTACTTC. Amino acids: CASSPTTTGFLETQYF.

The chain carries TRBV7-3 and TRBJ2-1; TRBD2 is a possible D gene (6 bases). Looked up from germline, CDR1 is SGHTA and CDR2 is FQGTGA. The CDR3 has 12 residues. Trimming shortened V by 4 bases and J by 9 bases, and 10 bases separated the two germline ends. The CDR3 sequence is CASSSTSTEQFF. The CDR3 DNA reads TGTGCCAGCAGCTCAACTAGCACTGAGCAGTTCTTC. Filled out from reference TRBV7-3 and TRBJ2-1, the complete variable domain reads GAGVSQTPSNKVTEKGKYVELRCDPISGHTALYWYRQSLGQGPEFLIYFQGTGAADDSGLPNDRFFAVRPEGSVSTLKIQRTERGDSAVYLCASSSTSTEQFFGPGTRLTVL.

The rearrangement joins TRBV24-1 to TRBJ2-6; 8 bases align to TRBD1. Trimming cost V 5 bases and J 2 bases; bases outside gene matches: 4. This CDR3 comprises 16 residues. Germline V gene sequence: CDR1 KGHDR, CDR2 SFDVKD. The CDR3, as DNA: TGTGCCACCAGTGCGGCCAGGGGGCCTGGGGCCAACGTCCTGACTTTC. Protein: CATSAARGPGANVLTF.

This sequence joins TRBV5-1 and TRBJ1-1; TRBD1 aligns across 9 bases. J gave up 8 bases and V 3 bases, and 5 bases lay outside the gene matches. Germline CDR1 SGHRS, CDR2 YFSETQ. CDR3 length equals 13 residues. This chain's CDR3 is CASSSGQGSEAFF. The DNA of the CDR3 is TGCGCCAGCAGCTCGGGACAGGGTTCAGAAGCTTTCTTT.

The gene calls are TRBV12-5 and TRBJ2-4, with D perhaps being TRBD1 or TRBD2 (5 bases each). Trimming stripped 1 base from V and 7 bases from J, with 11 bases between. CDR1 LGHNT and CDR2 FRNRAP come from the germline V gene. The CDR3 loop spans 14 amino acids. The chain's CDR3 is CASGLGQGGNIQYF. Here the CDR3 DNA reads TGTGCTAGTGGTTTGGGGCAGGGCGGGAACATTCAGTACTTC.

The chain joins TRBV5-4 to TRBJ2-3; D may be TRBD2 (6 bases). The CDR3 runs to 14 residues. The germline V gene has CDR1 SGHNT and CDR2 YYREEE (reference sequence). V lost 3 bases and J lost 0, with 8 bases in between. The CDR3 bases are TGTGCCAGCAGCTCGGGGACTAGCACAGATACGCAGTATTTT. Amino acids: CASSSGTSTDTQYF.

The chain has TRBV7-3 and TRBJ1-1; no reliable D call. The CDR3 has 15 amino acids. Germline CDR1 and CDR2: SGHTA and FQGTGA. V was pared by 2 bases and J by 6 bases, with 16 bases between. CDR3 residues: CASSLGGLGGPEAFF. CDR3 DNA sequence: TGTGCCAGCAGCTTAGGCGGCTTGGGAGGACCTGAAGCTTTCTTT.